One sample yielded the 19 T cell receptor beta chains listed below, sequenced in a study of blood T cell repertoires in COVID-19. Profiling relied on immunoSEQ multiplex PCR, and the TCRdb table lists in-frame clones only, not all of them. Found here are about 120,000 clones, around 89% of them singletons; the top ten hold about 1.5%. Sample: peripheral blood. The receptors were sampled from a human donor in a cohort sampled during active COVID-19.

This clone was detected only once. J is TRBJ1-1 and V is TRBV5-1, with a possible D match to TRBD1 (5 bases). Trimming removed 0 bases from V and 1 base from J, with 13 bases in between. Germline CDR1 reads SGHRS; CDR2 reads YFSETQ. The CDR3 length is 16 residues. CDR3 region: CASSLDLGRANTEAFF. CDR3 sequence (DNA): TGCGCCAGCAGCTTGGACTTAGGCAGGGCGAACACTGAAGCTTTCTTT.

The chain employs TRBV10-3 and TRBJ2-1; possible D gene TRBD2, 6 bases. The CDR3 sequence is 14 residues long. Per the germline V gene, CDR1 is ENHRY and CDR2 is SYGVKD. Trimming removed 7 bases at V and 9 bases at J, with 19 bases between. This CDR3 is CAIMWASDRGEQFF. The DNA of the CDR3 is TGTGCCATCATGTGGGCTAGCGATAGGGGTGAGCAGTTCTTC.

V usage is TRBV5-4 and J usage is TRBJ2-2, with TRBD2 identical over 9 bases. V lost 2 bases and J lost 4; bases outside the gene matches: 6. CDR1 and CDR2 (germline): SGHNT, YYREEE (reference sequence). The CDR3 consists of 16 residues. The CDR3 loop is CASSLAGGGPTGELFF. The CDR3, as DNA: TGTGCCAGCAGCTTAGCGGGAGGAGGTCCCACCGGGGAGCTGTTTTTT. The full variable domain, with the rest looked up from reference TRBV5-4 and TRBJ2-2, is ETGVTQSPTHLIKTRGQQVTLRCSSQSGHNTVSWYQQALGQGPQFIFQYYREEENGRGNFPPRFSGLQFPNYSSELNVNALELDDSALYLCASSLAGGGPTGELFFGEGSRLTVL.

This clone has just one count. The V call is TRBV18, the J call TRBJ2-5, with 8 bases fitting TRBD1. The CDR3 is made up of 16 amino acids. CDR1 and CDR2 from the germline V gene are KGHSH and LQKENI. V was pared by 3 bases and J by 4 bases, with 10 bases of the junction left unmatched. The DNA of the CDR3 is TGTGCCAGCTCACCCACCTTCGGACAGGGACGAGAGACCCAGTACTTC. As protein: CASSPTFGQGRETQYF.

The chain combines TRBV5-1 with TRBJ1-2, with TRBD1 as a possible D gene (6 bases). Trimming left V 0 bases short and J 7 bases short, with 16 bases between. Germline V gene lookup returns CDR1 SGHRS and CDR2 YFSETQ. The CDR3 covers 15 residues. As DNA, the CDR3 is TGCGCCAGCAGCTTGGCCGATGGGGGGGCAAGTGGCTACACCTTC. It codes for CASSLADGGASGYTF. Full variable domain (rest looked up from reference TRBV5-1 and TRBJ1-2): KAGVTQTPRYLIKTRGQQVTLSCSPISGHRSVSWYQQTPGQGLQFLFEYFSETQRNKGNFPGRFSGRQFSNSRSEMNVSTLELGDSALYLCASSLADGGASGYTFGSGTRLTVV.

This rearrangement joins TRBV4-2 to TRBJ2-7; tentative D call: TRBD2 (6 bases). This CDR3 region has 16 residues. Germline CDR1 reads LGHNA; CDR2 reads YNFKEQ. The ends were cut back, 0 bases at V and 7 bases at J, with 19 bases in the middle. Here the CDR3 DNA reads TGTGCCAGCAGCCAAGATCTGAGGGGACTCCGGAAGGAGCAGTACTTC. This sequence encodes CASSQDLRGLRKEQYF.

This chain joins TRBV6-1 and TRBJ1-2, with 7 nucleotides matching TRBD1. The germline CDR1 and CDR2 sequences are MNHNS and SASEGT. Trimming took 4 bases from V and 4 from J; bases not matched to a gene: 12. CDR3 length equals 16 residues. CDR3 sequence (DNA): TGTGCCAGCAGTGTGACAGGGAGCGCGGGTCGCTATGGCTACACCTTC. Protein: CASSVTGSAGRYGYTF.

J is TRBJ1-1 and V is TRBV6-5, with D tentatively TRBD1 (6 bases). CDR1 is MNHEY and CDR2 is SVGAGI in the germline V gene. This CDR3 is 14 amino acids long. V shed 0 bases and J shed 12 bases, with 17 bases lying between them. The CDR3 bases are TGTGCCAGCAGTTACTCTGGCGGGGGGCGATTTACTTTCTTT. It yields the protein CASSYSGGGRFTFF.

This clone has a handful of counts. The chain carries TRBV5-5 and TRBJ1-1; D may be TRBD1 (5 bases). Per germline, CDR1 SGHKS and CDR2 YYEKEE (reference sequence). The CDR3 covers 14 residues. V lost 2 bases, J lost 1 base, and 9 bases lay in between. As DNA, the CDR3 is TGTGCCAGCAGCTTTTCAGGGCAGAACACTGAAGCTTTCTTT. The encoded protein is CASSFSGQNTEAFF. The complete variable domain, with remaining parts taken from reference TRBV5-5 and TRBJ1-1, reads DAGVTQSPTHLIKTRGQQVTLRCSPISGHKSVSWYQQVLGQGPQFIFQYYEKEERGRGNFPDRFSARQFPNYSSELNVNALLLGDSALYLCASSFSGQNTEAFFGQGTRLTVV.

Concerning this clone: Other DNA sequences within the sample encode an identical CDR3. The chain links TRBV7-9 to TRBJ1-2, with D unclear. Germline CDR1 and CDR2: SEHNR and FQNEAQ (reference sequence). The CDR3 consists of 12 residues. V was cut by 6 bases and J by 4 bases, with 9 bases left in between. The CDR3 sequence is CASSPDSYGYTF. The CDR3, as DNA: TGTGCCAGCAGTCCAGATTCCTATGGCTACACCTTC.

The chain couples TRBV16 to TRBJ1-1, with 8 bases that match TRBD1. V lost 6 bases and J lost 3; bases outside the gene matches: 9. There are 15 residues in the CDR3. The germline V gene has CDR1 KGHSY and CDR2 FQNENV. The CDR3: CASSSTGGGYTEAFF. The CDR3 DNA reads as TGTGCCAGCAGTTCTACAGGGGGGGGGTACACTGAAGCTTTCTTT.

The chain is built from TRBV30 and TRBJ1-2; no firm D call. With 2 bases removed from V and 2 bases from J, the gap between germline ends came to 9 bases. Germline loops: CDR1 GTSNPN, CDR2 SVGIG (reference sequence). The CDR3 consists of 13 residues. The CDR3 spells CAWSQDYNYGYTF. DNA for the CDR3: TGTGCCTGGAGTCAGGACTACAACTATGGCTACACCTTC. Variable domain in full (rest from reference TRBV30 and TRBJ1-2): SQTIHQWPATLVQPVGSPLSLECTVEGTSNPNLYWYRQAAGRGLQLLFYSVGIGQISSEVPQNLSASRPQDRQFILSSKKLLLSDSGFYLCAWSQDYNYGYTFGSGTRLTVV.

The rearrangement uses TRBV7-8 and TRBJ1-5; 9 positions agree with TRBD1. The CDR3 spans 17 residues. V dropped 1 base and J dropped 0; count of bases not matched to a gene: 4. CDR1 SGHVS and CDR2 FQNEAQ come from the germline V gene. The CDR3 is CASSLGTGAYSNQPQHF. The DNA of the CDR3 is TGTGCCAGCAGCTTAGGGACAGGGGCATATAGCAATCAGCCCCAGCATTTT.

This clone was detected only a few times. This chain links TRBV4-1 with TRBJ2-2, with 7 positions matching TRBD2. The CDR3 sequence is 15 residues long. The germline V gene has CDR1 MGHRA and CDR2 YSYEKL. J was trimmed by 3 bases and V by 0 bases; bases with no gene match: 1. CDR3: CASSQDRGDTGELFF. The CDR3 nucleotides read TGCGCCAGCAGCCAAGATCGGGGGGACACCGGGGAGCTGTTTTTT.

This chain connects TRBV19 to TRBJ2-3; TRBD2 matches 10 bases. CDR3 size: 14 residues. Germline trimming cut 7 bases from V and 2 bases from J; bases unmatched to any gene: 3. Germline CDR1 is LNHDA and CDR2 is SQIVND (reference sequence). The CDR3 DNA reads TGTGCCAGTAATAGCGGGAGGCCCACAGATACGCAGTATTTT. This gives the protein CASNSGRPTDTQYF.

The rearrangement links TRBV11-2 to TRBJ2-2; D remains ambiguous. CDR1 SGHAT and CDR2 FQNNGV come from the germline V gene. CDR3 size: 16 residues. V dropped 0 bases and J dropped 3 bases, with 11 bases sitting between them. The CDR3 DNA is TGTGCCAGCAGCTTAGAGGGCTCCCGGTACACCGGGGAGCTGTTTTTT. Protein product: CASSLEGSRYTGELFF.

The chain joins TRBV30 to TRBJ2-1, with 8 bases matching TRBD2. The CDR3 loop spans 16 amino acids. Germline assignment: CDR1 GTSNPN and CDR2 SVGIG (reference sequence). With 2 bases clipped from V and 3 bases from J, the junction kept 9 bases outside the gene matches. CDR3 in amino acids: CAWSQLSGESYNEQFF. The CDR3 DNA reads TGTGCCTGGAGTCAACTTAGCGGGGAAAGCTACAATGAGCAGTTCTTC.

This chain links TRBV5-1 with TRBJ1-1; D is perhaps TRBD1 (6 bases). This CDR3 comprises 17 residues. The V and J ends lost 3 bases and 3 bases respectively, with 21 bases between them. In germline, CDR1 is SGHRS, CDR2 YFSETQ. The CDR3 DNA sequence: TGCGCCAGCAGCTCTCCCAGGGAAGGGGGTTCGTACACTGAAGCTTTCTTT. Residues: CASSSPREGGSYTEAFF.

The chain recombines TRBV3-1 (or the pseudogene TRBV3-2) with TRBJ2-3, with D perhaps matching TRBD2 (5 bases). Germline CDR1 LGHDT, CDR2 YNNKEL (reference sequence). V lost 1 base and J lost 2, with 16 bases in between. CDR3 size: 17 residues. The CDR3 DNA reads as TGTGCCAGCAGCCAAGGGTCTTCGGACTTTTACACAGATACGCAGTATTTT. This sequence encodes CASSQGSSDFYTDTQYF.